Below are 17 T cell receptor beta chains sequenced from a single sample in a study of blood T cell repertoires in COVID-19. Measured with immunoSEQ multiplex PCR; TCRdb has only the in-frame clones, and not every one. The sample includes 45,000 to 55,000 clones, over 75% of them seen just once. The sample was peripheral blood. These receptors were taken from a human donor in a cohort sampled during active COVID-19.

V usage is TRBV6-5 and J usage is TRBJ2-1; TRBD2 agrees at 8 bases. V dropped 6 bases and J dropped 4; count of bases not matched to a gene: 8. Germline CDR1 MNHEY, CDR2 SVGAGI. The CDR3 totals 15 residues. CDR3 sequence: CASSAAGAKYNEQFF. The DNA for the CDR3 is TGTGCCAGCAGCGCAGCGGGGGCGAAGTACAATGAGCAGTTCTTC.

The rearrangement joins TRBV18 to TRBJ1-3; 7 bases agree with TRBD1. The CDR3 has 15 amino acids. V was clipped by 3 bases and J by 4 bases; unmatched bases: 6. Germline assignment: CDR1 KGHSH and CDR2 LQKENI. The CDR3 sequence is CASSPMTGPGNTIYF. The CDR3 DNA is TGTGCCAGCTCACCTATGACAGGGCCGGGAAACACCATATATTTT. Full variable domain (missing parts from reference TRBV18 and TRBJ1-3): NAGVMQNPRHLVRRRGQEARLRCSPMKGHSHVYWYRQLPEEGLKFMVYLQKENIIDESGMPKERFSAEFPKEGPSILRIQQVVRGDSAAYFCASSPMTGPGNTIYFGEGSWLTVV.

The CDR3 bases are TGTGCCAGCAGTCTCGCGGGAGTCGCCACAGATACGCAGTATTTT. Translated: CASSLAGVATDTQYF. V usage is TRBV6-4 and J usage is TRBJ2-3; 7 bases fit TRBD2. Germline V gene sequence: CDR1 MRHNA, CDR2 SNTAGT. The V and J ends lost 5 bases and 2 bases, in that order; junction bases with no gene match: 7. This CDR3 contains 15 residues.

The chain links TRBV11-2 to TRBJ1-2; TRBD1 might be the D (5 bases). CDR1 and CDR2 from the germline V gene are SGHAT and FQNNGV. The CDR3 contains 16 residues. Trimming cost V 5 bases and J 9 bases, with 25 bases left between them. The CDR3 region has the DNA TGTGCCAGCAGCCCTTCTGCAGGGCCCTCCATTAATCGCTACACCTTC. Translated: CASSPSAGPSINRYTF.

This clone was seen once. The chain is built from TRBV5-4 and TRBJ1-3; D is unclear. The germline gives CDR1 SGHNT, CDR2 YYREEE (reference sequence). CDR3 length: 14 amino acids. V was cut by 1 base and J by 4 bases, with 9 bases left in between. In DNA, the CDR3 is TGTGCCAGCAGCTTGCTGGAGTCCGGAAACACCATATATTTT. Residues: CASSLLESGNTIYF.

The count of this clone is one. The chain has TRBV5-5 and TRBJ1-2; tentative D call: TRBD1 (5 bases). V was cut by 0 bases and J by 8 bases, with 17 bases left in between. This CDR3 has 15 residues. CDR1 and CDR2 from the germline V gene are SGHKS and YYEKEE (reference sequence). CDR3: CASSLVGTPTEGYTF. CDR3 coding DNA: TGTGCCAGCAGCTTGGTAGGGACTCCAACGGAAGGCTACACCTTC.

The CDR3, as DNA: TGTGCCAGCAGTTTAGGGTGGGGAGGAGGCACAGATACGCAGTATTTT. This gives the protein CASSLGWGGGTDTQYF. V and J are TRBV27 and TRBJ2-3, with D possibly matching TRBD2 (6 bases). Trimming pared 2 bases from V and 1 base from J, leaving 13 bases between. This CDR3 has 16 residues. CDR1 and CDR2 from the germline V gene are MNHEY and SMNVEV (reference sequence).

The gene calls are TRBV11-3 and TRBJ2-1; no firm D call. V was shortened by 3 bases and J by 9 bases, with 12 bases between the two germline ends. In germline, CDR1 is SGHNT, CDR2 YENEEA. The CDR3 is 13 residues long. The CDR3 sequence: CASSFGGVGEQFF. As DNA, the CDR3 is TGTGCCAGCAGCTTCGGCGGTGTGGGTGAGCAGTTCTTC.

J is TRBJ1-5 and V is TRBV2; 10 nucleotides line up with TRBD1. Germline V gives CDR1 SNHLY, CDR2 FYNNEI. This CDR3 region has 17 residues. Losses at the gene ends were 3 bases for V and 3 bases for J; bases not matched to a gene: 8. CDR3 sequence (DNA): TGTGCCAGCAGTGAGTGGGGACAGGGGTTCCTCAATCAGCCCCAGCATTTT. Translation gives CASSEWGQGFLNQPQHF.

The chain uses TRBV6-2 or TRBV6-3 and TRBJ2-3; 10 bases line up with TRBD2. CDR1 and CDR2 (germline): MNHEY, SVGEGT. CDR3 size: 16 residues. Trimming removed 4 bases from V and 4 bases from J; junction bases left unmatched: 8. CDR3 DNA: TGTGCCAGCAGTTCAGAAGCGGGGGGGCCGGCAGATACGCAGTATTTT. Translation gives CASSSEAGGPADTQYF.

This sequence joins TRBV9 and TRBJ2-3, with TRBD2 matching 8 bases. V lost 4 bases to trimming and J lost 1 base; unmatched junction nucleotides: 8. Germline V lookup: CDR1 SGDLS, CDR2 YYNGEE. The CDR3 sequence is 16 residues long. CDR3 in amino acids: CASSLFGRGGTDTQYF. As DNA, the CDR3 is TGTGCCAGCAGCTTGTTTGGGCGGGGGGGCACAGATACGCAGTATTTT.

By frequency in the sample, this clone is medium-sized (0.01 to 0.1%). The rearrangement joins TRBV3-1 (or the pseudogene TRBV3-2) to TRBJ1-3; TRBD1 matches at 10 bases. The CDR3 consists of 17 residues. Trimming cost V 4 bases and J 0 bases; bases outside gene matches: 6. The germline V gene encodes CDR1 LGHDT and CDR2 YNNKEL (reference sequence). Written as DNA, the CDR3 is TGTGCCAGCAGCCCCGGGACAGGGGAACTCTCTGGAAACACCATATATTTT. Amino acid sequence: CASSPGTGELSGNTIYF.

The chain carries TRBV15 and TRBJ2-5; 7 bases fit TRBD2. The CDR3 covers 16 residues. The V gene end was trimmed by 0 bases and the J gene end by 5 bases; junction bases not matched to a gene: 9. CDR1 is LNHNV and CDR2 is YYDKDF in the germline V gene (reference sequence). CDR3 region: CATSRDLGGSGETQYF. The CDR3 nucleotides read TGTGCCACCAGCAGAGATCTAGGCGGGAGCGGCGAGACCCAGTACTTC.

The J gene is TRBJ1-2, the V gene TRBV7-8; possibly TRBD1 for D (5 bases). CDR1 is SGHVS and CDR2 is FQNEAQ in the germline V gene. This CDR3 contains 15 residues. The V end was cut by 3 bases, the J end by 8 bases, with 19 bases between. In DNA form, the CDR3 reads TGTGCCAGCAGCTTGGGATTGGTGACAGACGGGGGCTACACCTTC. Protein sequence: CASSLGLVTDGGYTF.

The CDR3 bases are TGTGCCAGCAGCTCCCCAGGACTAGCGGAAGGGGATGAGCAGTTCTTC. Translation: CASSSPGLAEGDEQFF. The chain links TRBV7-8 to TRBJ2-1; 10 nucleotides line up with TRBD2. V dropped 4 bases and J dropped 8; count of bases not matched to a gene: 11. Germline CDR1 is SGHVS and CDR2 is FQNEAQ. CDR3 length: 16 residues.

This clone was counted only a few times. The CDR3 sequence is CASSLGQDSSYEQYF. CDR3 DNA: TGCGCCAGCAGCTTGGGGCAGGATAGCTCCTACGAGCAGTACTTC. This sequence joins TRBV5-1 and TRBJ2-7; D is uncertain. Germline V gene sequence: CDR1 SGHRS, CDR2 YFSETQ. V was clipped by 0 bases and J by 0 bases, with 10 bases between them. This CDR3 region has 15 residues.

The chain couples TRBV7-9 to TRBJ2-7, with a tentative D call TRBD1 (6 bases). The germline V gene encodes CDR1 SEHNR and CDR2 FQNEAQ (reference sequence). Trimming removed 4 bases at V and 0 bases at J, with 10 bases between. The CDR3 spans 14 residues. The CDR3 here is CASSSGTSSYEQYF. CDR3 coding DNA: TGTGCCAGCAGCTCCGGGACATCCTCCTACGAGCAGTACTTC.